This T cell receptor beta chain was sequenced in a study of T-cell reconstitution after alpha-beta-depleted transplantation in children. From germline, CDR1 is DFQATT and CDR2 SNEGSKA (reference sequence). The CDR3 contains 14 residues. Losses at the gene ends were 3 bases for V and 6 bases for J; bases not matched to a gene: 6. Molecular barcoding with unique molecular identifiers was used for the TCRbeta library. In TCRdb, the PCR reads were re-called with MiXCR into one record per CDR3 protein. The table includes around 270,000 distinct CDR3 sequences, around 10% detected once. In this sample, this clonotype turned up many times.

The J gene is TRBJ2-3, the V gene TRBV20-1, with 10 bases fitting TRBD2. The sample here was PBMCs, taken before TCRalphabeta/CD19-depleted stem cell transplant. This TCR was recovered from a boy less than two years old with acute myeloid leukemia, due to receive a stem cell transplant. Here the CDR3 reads CSASKRGGGDTQYF. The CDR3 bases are TGCAGTGCTAGCAAGCGGGGGGGCGGGGATACGCAGTATTTT.